Listed here are 27 T cell receptor beta chains from one sample, sequenced in a study of lymphopenia after photon versus proton radiotherapy. Data came from immunoSEQ multiplex PCR; TCRdb stores just in-frame clones and leaves some out. The repertoire has roughly 61,000 clones, roughly nine tenths of them found once; the top ten carry 10% to 15%. The starting material was peripheral blood, obtained from a patient treated with proton-based radiotherapy. These receptors were obtained from a man of 80 years or more with esophageal cancer.

The chain couples TRBV7-9 to TRBJ2-5; 9 nucleotides line up with TRBD1. Trimming at V came to 5 bases and at J to 4 bases, leaving 5 bases not matched to a gene. Germline CDR1 reads SEHNR; CDR2 reads FQNEAQ (reference sequence). The CDR3 loop spans 14 amino acids. The CDR3 region is CASSPRDRVETQYF. The DNA for the CDR3 is TGTGCCAGCAGCCCCCGGGACAGGGTAGAGACCCAGTACTTC.

This chain links TRBV2 with TRBJ2-1; TRBD2 agrees at 10 bases. CDR3 size: 18 residues. Germline CDR1 SNHLY, CDR2 FYNNEI. V dropped 6 bases and J dropped 3; count of bases not matched to a gene: 14. CDR3 nucleotides: TGTGCCAGCAGGGCACGGGGACTAGCGACTTCGGGCTACAATGAGCAGTTCTTC. Its protein product is CASRARGLATSGYNEQFF.

The genes are TRBV7-2 and TRBJ2-5, with D possibly being TRBD2 (6 bases). The CDR3 covers 13 residues. The germline gives CDR1 SGHTA, CDR2 FQGNSA. Trimming removed 7 bases at V and 2 bases at J, with 11 bases between. The CDR3 reads CASNSGLQETQYF. CDR3 DNA sequence: TGTGCCAGCAACTCGGGACTTCAAGAGACCCAGTACTTC.

V and J are TRBV4-3 and TRBJ2-7; D perhaps matches TRBD2 (5 bases). V lost 0 bases, J lost 1 base, and 10 bases lay in between. The length of the CDR3 is 15 residues. Looked up from germline, CDR1 is LGHNA and CDR2 is YSLEER. CDR3 residues: CASSQDRRGSYEQYF. In DNA form, the CDR3 reads TGCGCCAGCAGCCAAGACCGCCGAGGGTCCTACGAGCAGTACTTC.

The chain uses TRBV2 and TRBJ2-3; D possibly corresponds to TRBD2 (6 bases). Germline CDR1 is SNHLY and CDR2 is FYNNEI. V shed 3 bases and J shed 2 bases, with 12 bases lying between them. The CDR3 is 15 amino acids. CDR3 DNA: TGTGCCAGCAGTGATTGGCGGGGTGTCACAGATACGCAGTATTTT. Its translation is CASSDWRGVTDTQYF.

The J gene is TRBJ1-5, the V gene TRBV7-6; 12 bases agree with TRBD1. The CDR3 length is 19 residues. The germline V gene has CDR1 SGHVS and CDR2 FNYEAQ. The ends lost 5 bases at V and 6 bases at J; junction bases unmatched: 17. The CDR3 bases are TGTGCCAGCAGCCGGGGGACAGGGGGCGTAGAATGCCGGGGTCAGCCCCAGCATTTT. Translated, it gives CASSRGTGGVECRGQPQHF.

A few counts support this clone. This rearrangement joins TRBV19 to TRBJ2-3, with D possibly TRBD1 on 5 matching bases. CDR3 length equals 15 residues. The V gene lost 3 bases and the J gene lost 3 bases, with 13 bases spanning the gap. From germline, CDR1 is LNHDA and CDR2 SQIVND (reference sequence). CDR3 sequence (DNA): TGTGCCAGTAGTATTATTAGCAAGGGGACAGATACGCAGTATTTT. It yields the protein CASSIISKGTDTQYF.

The chain couples TRBV30 to TRBJ2-3; D unclear. Germline CDR1 and CDR2: GTSNPN and SVGIG (reference sequence). CDR3 length: 13 amino acids. Trimming cost V 1 base and J 6 bases, with 11 bases left between them. The CDR3 coding sequence is TGTGCCTGGAGTGGAGGTCTCCGGGATACGCAGTATTTT. Encoded protein: CAWSGGLRDTQYF.

The V call is TRBV6-5, the J call TRBJ2-1; D is unresolved. The germline V gene has CDR1 MNHEY and CDR2 SVGAGI. The CDR3 contains 15 residues. V lost 2 bases, J lost 3 bases, and 11 bases lay in between. The CDR3 coding sequence is TGTGCCAGCAGTTACGCTCCAGCAGGCTACAATGAGCAGTTCTTC. Its translation is CASSYAPAGYNEQFF.

This chain uses TRBV7-3 with TRBJ2-7, with a tentative D call TRBD1 (6 bases). The CDR3 length is 14 residues. V was shortened by 5 bases and J by 4 bases, with 15 bases between the two germline ends. Per germline, CDR1 SGHTA and CDR2 FQGTGA. The CDR3 sequence is CASSKSGVTYEQYF. DNA for the CDR3: TGTGCCAGCAGCAAATCAGGGGTAACGTACGAGCAGTACTTC.

The rearrangement joins TRBV5-1 to TRBJ2-1; TRBD2 matches at 9 bases. Germline CDR1 SGHRS, CDR2 YFSETQ. This CDR3 has 18 residues. V shed 4 bases and J 4 bases; nucleotides not matched to a gene: 15. In nucleotides, the CDR3 is TGCGCCAGCAGCCCAGGACAAGGTCTAGCGGGGCCATACAATGAGCAGTTCTTC. Its translation is CASSPGQGLAGPYNEQFF. Full variable domain (missing parts from reference TRBV5-1 and TRBJ2-1): KAGVTQTPRYLIKTRGQQVTLSCSPISGHRSVSWYQQTPGQGLQFLFEYFSETQRNKGNFPGRFSGRQFSNSRSEMNVSTLELGDSALYLCASSPGQGLAGPYNEQFFGPGTRLTVL.

V and J are TRBV12-5 and TRBJ2-3, with TRBD2 identical over 7 bases. The CDR3 runs 14 residues. The J segment lost 1 base and the V segment lost 7 bases, leaving 5 bases of the junction unmatched. Per germline, CDR1 LGHNT and CDR2 FRNRAP. This CDR3 reads CASARTRGTDTQYF. The CDR3 bases are TGTGCTAGTGCCCGGACTAGAGGCACAGATACGCAGTATTTT.

V gene TRBV11-2 combines with J gene TRBJ1-3; possible D gene TRBD1, 5 bases. The length of the CDR3 is 14 residues. Trimming stripped 2 bases from V and 8 bases from J, with 13 bases between. The germline gives CDR1 SGHAT, CDR2 FQNNGV. In DNA form, the CDR3 reads TGTGCCAGCAGCTTAAAGGGACTTTCGGACACCATATATTTT. Translation gives CASSLKGLSDTIYF.

This sequence joins TRBV15 and TRBJ1-5, with TRBD1 matching 7 bases. Germline V CDR1 and CDR2: LNHNV, YYDKDF (reference sequence). This CDR3 is 13 amino acids long. The V gene end was trimmed by 6 bases and the J gene end by 6 bases; junction bases not matched to a gene: 5. The CDR3 DNA is TGTGCCACCAGTTCGGACAGGAGTCAGCCCCAGCATTTT. It translates to CATSSDRSQPQHF.

Worth noting for this clone: The identical CDR3 is also encoded by other nucleotide sequences in the sample. The rearrangement uses TRBV5-1 and TRBJ2-6; a weak D match, TRBD1 (6 bases). The ends were cut back, 4 bases at V and 0 bases at J, with 8 bases in the middle. The V gene's germline CDR1 is SGHRS and CDR2 YFSETQ. The CDR3 runs 15 residues. The CDR3 DNA is TGCGCCAGCAGCCTGGACAGCTCTGGGGCCAACGTCCTGACTTTC. Its translation: CASSLDSSGANVLTF.

V is TRBV13 and J is TRBJ2-7; 7 bases match TRBD2. Germline lookup yields CDR1 PRHDT and CDR2 FYEKMQ (reference sequence). With V trimmed by 5 bases and J by 3 bases, 10 bases remained unmatched. The CDR3 has 15 amino acids. DNA of the CDR3: TGTGCCAGCAGCCGCCGCTCGGGGGGTGGCTACGAGCAGTACTTC. Its protein product is CASSRRSGGGYEQYF.

The rearrangement links TRBV7-9 to TRBJ2-5; 7 bases line up with TRBD1. Looked up from germline, CDR1 is SEHNR and CDR2 is FQNEAQ (reference sequence). This CDR3 region has 16 residues. The trim removed 10 bases at V and 1 base at J, leaving 15 bases unmatched. CDR3 DNA: TGTGCCACTGAACAAGTCGACAGGGCCTCCCAAGAGACCCAGTACTTC. Amino acids: CATEQVDRASQETQYF.

V gene TRBV5-5 combines with J gene TRBJ2-5; no clear D. The CDR3 consists of 14 residues. Per germline, CDR1 SGHKS and CDR2 YYEKEE (reference sequence). V lost 4 bases and J lost 5, with 15 bases in between. The CDR3 loop reads CASSRLGLGETQYF. CDR3 nucleotides: TGTGCCAGCAGCCGCTTGGGGTTGGGGGAGACCCAGTACTTC. Drawing the rest from reference TRBV5-5 and TRBJ2-5, the complete variable domain is DAGVTQSPTHLIKTRGQQVTLRCSPISGHKSVSWYQQVLGQGPQFIFQYYEKEERGRGNFPDRFSARQFPNYSSELNVNALLLGDSALYLCASSRLGLGETQYFGPGTRLLVL.

This clone was counted between two and nine times. V is TRBV30 and J is TRBJ2-3; D is perhaps TRBD1 (6 bases). The germline CDR1 and CDR2 sequences are GTSNPN and SVGIG (reference sequence). The CDR3 length is 14 residues. Deletions cut 8 bases from V and 3 bases from J, with 18 bases between. The CDR3 protein is CATPGDLGTDTQYF. For the CDR3, the DNA is TGTGCCACGCCAGGGGATCTGGGAACAGATACGCAGTATTTT.

The chain uses TRBV18 and TRBJ2-2, with D unresolved. The V gene's germline CDR1 is KGHSH and CDR2 LQKENI. V was pared by 1 base and J by 4 bases, with 1 base between. CDR3 length equals 12 residues. The CDR3 bases are TGTGCCAGCTCACCACTCACCGGGGAGCTGTTTTTT. Its translation: CASSPLTGELFF.

This clone was seen a few times. J is TRBJ2-6 and V is TRBV27; D unclear. V lost 6 bases, J lost 0 bases, and 9 bases lay in between. The CDR3 consists of 15 residues. Germline CDR1 reads MNHEY; CDR2 reads SMNVEV (reference sequence). The CDR3 coding sequence is TGTGCCAGCAGCTCCGACGGCTCTGGGGCCAACGTCCTGACTTTC. Encoded protein: CASSSDGSGANVLTF.

As concerns this clone: This CDR3 is also generated by other DNA sequences in the sample. The rearrangement joins TRBV18 to TRBJ1-3; no definite D call. The CDR3 extends over 15 amino acids. CDR1 and CDR2 (germline): KGHSH, LQKENI. The V end lost 2 bases, the J end lost 0 bases, and 8 bases lay between the germline ends. CDR3 protein: CASSPSDNSGNTIYF. The CDR3 DNA reads as TGTGCCAGCTCACCAAGCGACAACTCTGGAAACACCATATATTTT.

The gene calls are TRBV7-2 and TRBJ2-7; the D is unclear. CDR3 size: 14 residues. The V end lost 6 bases, the J end lost 0 bases, and 12 bases lay between the germline ends. Germline values: CDR1 SGHTA, CDR2 FQGNSA. The CDR3 region is CASSRTVPSYEQYF. CDR3 bases: TGTGCCAGCAGTCGAACAGTGCCCTCCTACGAGCAGTACTTC.

DNA for the CDR3: TGTGCCAGCAGCATCGACAGCGACAATGAGCAGTTCTTC. Translation: CASSIDSDNEQFF. The chain has TRBV5-4 and TRBJ2-1, with D possibly being TRBD1 (5 bases). The V gene's germline CDR1 is SGHNT and CDR2 YYREEE (reference sequence). V gave up 4 bases and J gave up 5 bases, with 10 bases separating them. The CDR3 runs to 13 residues.

The chain carries TRBV6-1 and TRBJ2-7; tentatively, D is TRBD1 or TRBD2 (7 bases each). The CDR3 has 14 residues. Germline lookup yields CDR1 MNHNS and CDR2 SASEGT. V was clipped by 8 bases and J by 2 bases, with 16 bases between them. The CDR3 nucleotides read TGTGCCAGCGGGTGGGAGGGGGCGGCCTACGAGCAGTACTTC. The encoded protein is CASGWEGAAYEQYF.

This clone has just one count. The chain joins TRBV7-2 to TRBJ1-1, with TRBD1 matching 9 bases. The V gene's germline CDR1 is SGHTA and CDR2 FQGNSA. Trimming took 8 bases from V and 1 from J; bases not matched to a gene: 5. There are 14 residues in the CDR3. CDR3 region: CASSLTGGNTEAFF. The CDR3 DNA reads as TGTGCCAGCTCCTTGACAGGGGGGAACACTGAAGCTTTCTTT.

The chain links TRBV5-6 to TRBJ1-1, with D tentatively TRBD1 (5 bases). Germline assignment: CDR1 SGHDT and CDR2 YYEEEE. CDR3 length: 14 amino acids. Trimming left V 2 bases short and J 1 base short, with 9 bases between. The DNA for the CDR3 is TGTGCCAGCAGCTTAGGACATTCGAACACTGAAGCTTTCTTT. This codes for CASSLGHSNTEAFF.